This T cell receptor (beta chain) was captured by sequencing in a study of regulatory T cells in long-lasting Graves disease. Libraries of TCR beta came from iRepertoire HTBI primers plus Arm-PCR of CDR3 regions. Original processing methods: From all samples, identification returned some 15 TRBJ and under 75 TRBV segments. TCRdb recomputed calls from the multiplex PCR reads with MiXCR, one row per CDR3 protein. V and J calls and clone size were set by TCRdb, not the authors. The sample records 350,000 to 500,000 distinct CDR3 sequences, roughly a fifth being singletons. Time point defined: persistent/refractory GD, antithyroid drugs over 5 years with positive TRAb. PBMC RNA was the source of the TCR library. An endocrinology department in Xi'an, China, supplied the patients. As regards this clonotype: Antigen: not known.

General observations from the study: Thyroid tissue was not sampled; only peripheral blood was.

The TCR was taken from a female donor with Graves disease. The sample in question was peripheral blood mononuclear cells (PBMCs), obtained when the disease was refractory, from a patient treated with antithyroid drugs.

For the CDR3, the DNA is TGTGCCAGCAGCGCCCGGCTTGCAACTAATGAAAAACTGTTTTTT. As protein: CASSARLATNEKLFF. V usage is TRBV11-2 and J usage is TRBJ1-4; D uncertain. Per the germline V gene, CDR1 is SGHAT and CDR2 is FQNNGV. CDR3 length equals 15 residues. Trimming cost V 5 bases and J 0 bases, with 10 bases left between them.